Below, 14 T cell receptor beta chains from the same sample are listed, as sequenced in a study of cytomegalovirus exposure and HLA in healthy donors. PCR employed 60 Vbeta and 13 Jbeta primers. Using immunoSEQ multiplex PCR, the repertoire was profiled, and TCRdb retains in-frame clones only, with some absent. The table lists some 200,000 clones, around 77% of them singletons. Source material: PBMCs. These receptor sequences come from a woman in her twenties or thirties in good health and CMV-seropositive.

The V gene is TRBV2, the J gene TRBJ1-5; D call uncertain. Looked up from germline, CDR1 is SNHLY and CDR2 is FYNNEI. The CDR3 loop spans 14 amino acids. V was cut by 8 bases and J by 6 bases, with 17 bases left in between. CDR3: CASRSVGGFQPQHF. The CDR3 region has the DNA TGTGCCAGCCGTTCGGTTGGAGGTTTTCAGCCCCAGCATTTT.

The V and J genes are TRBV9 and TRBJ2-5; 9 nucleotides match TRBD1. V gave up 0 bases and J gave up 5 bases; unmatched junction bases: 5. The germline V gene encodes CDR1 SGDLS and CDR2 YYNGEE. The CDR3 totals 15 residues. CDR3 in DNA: TGTGCCAGCAGCGTAGGTGGGACAGGGAAGGAGACCCAGTACTTC. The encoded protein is CASSVGGTGKETQYF.

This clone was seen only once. Here the CDR3 reads CASSRDRAAIYEQYF. The CDR3 DNA is TGTGCCAGCAGCCGAGACAGGGCCGCAATCTACGAGCAGTACTTC. The rearrangement links TRBV7-6 to TRBJ2-7; the match to TRBD1 covers 7 bases. CDR1 is SGHVS, CDR2 FNYEAQ, per germline. The junction had 10 bases not matched to a gene; V was cut back by 5 bases and J by 3 bases. The length of the CDR3 is 15 residues.

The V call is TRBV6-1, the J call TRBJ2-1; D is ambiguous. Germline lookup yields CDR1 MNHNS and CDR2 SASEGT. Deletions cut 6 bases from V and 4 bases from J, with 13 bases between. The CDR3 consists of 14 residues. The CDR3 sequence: CASRPFTDYNEQFF. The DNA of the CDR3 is TGTGCCAGCAGACCATTTACTGATTACAATGAGCAGTTCTTC.

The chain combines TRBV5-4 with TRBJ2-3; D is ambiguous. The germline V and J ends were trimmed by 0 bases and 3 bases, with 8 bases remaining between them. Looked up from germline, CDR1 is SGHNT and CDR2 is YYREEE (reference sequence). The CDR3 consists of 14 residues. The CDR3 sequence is CASSLELRTDTQYF. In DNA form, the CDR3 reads TGTGCCAGCAGCTTGGAGCTAAGAACAGATACGCAGTATTTT.

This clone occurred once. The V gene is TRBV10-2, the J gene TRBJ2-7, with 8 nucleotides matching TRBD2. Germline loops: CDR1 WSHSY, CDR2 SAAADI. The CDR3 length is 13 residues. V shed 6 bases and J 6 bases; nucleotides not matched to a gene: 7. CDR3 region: CASRPSGPPEQYF. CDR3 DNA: TGCGCCAGCAGGCCTAGCGGGCCCCCCGAGCAGTACTTC.

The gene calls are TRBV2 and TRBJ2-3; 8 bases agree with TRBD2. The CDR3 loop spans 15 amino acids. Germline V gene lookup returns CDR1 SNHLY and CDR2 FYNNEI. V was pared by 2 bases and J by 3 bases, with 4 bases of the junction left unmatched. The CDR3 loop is CASSEQRGGTDTQYF. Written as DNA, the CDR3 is TGTGCCAGCAGTGAACAACGGGGGGGTACAGATACGCAGTATTTT.

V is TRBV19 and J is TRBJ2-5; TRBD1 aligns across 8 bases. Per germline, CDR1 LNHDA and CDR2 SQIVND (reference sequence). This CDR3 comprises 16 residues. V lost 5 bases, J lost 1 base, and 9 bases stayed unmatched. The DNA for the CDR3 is TGTGCCAGTAGTCTTCCAGGGGGCCCATTCCAAGAGACCCAGTACTTC. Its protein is CASSLPGGPFQETQYF.

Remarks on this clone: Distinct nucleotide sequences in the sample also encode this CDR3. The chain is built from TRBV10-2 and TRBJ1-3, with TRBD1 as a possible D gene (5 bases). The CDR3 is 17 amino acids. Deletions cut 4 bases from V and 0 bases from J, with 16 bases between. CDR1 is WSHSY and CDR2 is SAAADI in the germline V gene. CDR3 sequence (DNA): TGCGCCAGCAGTGGAGGCCTCGGGGGAGGCTCTGGAAACACCATATATTTT. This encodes CASSGGLGGGSGNTIYF.

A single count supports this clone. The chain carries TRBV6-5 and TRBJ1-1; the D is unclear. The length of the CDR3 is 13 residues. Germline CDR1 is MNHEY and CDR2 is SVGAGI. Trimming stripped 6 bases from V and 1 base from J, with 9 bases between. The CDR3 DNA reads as TGTGCCAGCAGCCGAAGTAGGAACACTGAAGCTTTCTTT. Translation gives CASSRSRNTEAFF.

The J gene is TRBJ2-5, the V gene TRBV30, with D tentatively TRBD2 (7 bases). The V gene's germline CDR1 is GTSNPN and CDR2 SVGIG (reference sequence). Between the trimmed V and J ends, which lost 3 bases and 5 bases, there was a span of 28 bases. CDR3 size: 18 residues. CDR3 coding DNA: TGTGCCTGGAGCAGGCAGGCGGGGGCGCCGGGGGCTGAGGAGACCCAGTACTTC. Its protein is CAWSRQAGAPGAEETQYF.

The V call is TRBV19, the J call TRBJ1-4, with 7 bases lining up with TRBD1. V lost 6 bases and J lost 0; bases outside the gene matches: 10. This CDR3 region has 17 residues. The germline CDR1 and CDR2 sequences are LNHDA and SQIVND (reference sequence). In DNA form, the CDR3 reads TGTGCCAGTAGCTCCTGGGGACAGACTGCAACTAATGAAAAACTGTTTTTT. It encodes CASSSWGQTATNEKLFF. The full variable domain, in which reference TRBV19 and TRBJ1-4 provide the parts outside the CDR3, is DGGITQSPKYLFRKEGQNVTLSCEQNLNHDAMYWYRQDPGQGLRLIYYSQIVNDFQKGDIAEGYSVSREKKESFPLTVTSAQKNPTAFYLCASSSWGQTATNEKLFFGSGTQLSVL.

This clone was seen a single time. The CDR3 region is CASSPQGLGEQFF. CDR3 sequence (DNA): TGCGCCAGCAGCCCACAGGGGTTGGGTGAGCAGTTCTTC. The rearrangement links TRBV4-3 to TRBJ2-1, with 7 bases fitting TRBD1. This CDR3 is 13 amino acids long. CDR1 and CDR2 (germline): LGHNA, YSLEER. With V trimmed by 4 bases and J by 9 bases, 6 bases remained unmatched.

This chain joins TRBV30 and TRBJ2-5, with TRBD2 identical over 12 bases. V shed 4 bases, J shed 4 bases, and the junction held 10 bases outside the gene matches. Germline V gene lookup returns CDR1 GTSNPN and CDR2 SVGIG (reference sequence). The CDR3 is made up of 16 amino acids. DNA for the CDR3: TGTGCCTGGACCAGAAGACTAGCGGGAGTGAGAGAGACCCAGTACTTC. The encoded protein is CAWTRRLAGVRETQYF.